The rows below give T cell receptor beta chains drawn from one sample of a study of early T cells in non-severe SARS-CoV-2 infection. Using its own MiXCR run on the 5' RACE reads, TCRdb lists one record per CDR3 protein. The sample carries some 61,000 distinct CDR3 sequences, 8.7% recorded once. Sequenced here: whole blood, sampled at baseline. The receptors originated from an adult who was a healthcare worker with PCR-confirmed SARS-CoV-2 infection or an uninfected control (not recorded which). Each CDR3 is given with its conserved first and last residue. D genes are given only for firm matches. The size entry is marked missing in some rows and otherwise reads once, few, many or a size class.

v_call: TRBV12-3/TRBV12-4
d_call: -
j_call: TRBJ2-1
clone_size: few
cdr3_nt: TGTGCCAGCAGTTCCCGGGCCCTGGGGAAGTTCTTC
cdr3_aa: CASSSRALGKFF

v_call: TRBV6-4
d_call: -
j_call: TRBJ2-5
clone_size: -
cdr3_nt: TGTGCCAGCAGTGAAGGGCCGCGGGAGACCCAGTACTTC
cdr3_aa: CASSEGPRETQYF

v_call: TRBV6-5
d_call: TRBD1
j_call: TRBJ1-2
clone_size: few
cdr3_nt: TGTGCCAGCAGGCGGACAGGGGAAATACGTGGCTACACCTTC
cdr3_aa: CASRRTGEIRGYTF

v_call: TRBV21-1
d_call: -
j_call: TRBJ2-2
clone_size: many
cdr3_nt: TGTGCCAGCAGCCACCGGGACAGGGGCCTCGGAACCGGGGAGCTGTTTTTT
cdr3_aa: CASSHRDRGLGTGELFF

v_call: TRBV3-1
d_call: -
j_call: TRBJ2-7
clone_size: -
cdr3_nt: TGTGCCAGCAGCCCTAGGAGGAGGGGAGGCGAGCAGTACTTC
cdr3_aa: CASSPRRRGGEQYF

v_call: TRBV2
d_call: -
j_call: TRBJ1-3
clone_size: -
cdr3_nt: TGTGCCAGCGGAGAACAGGGAAACACCATATATTTT
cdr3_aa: CASGEQGNTIYF

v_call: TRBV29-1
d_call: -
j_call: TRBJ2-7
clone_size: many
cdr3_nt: TGCAGCGTTGGATTGGCGGGACGGGCCTACGAGCAGTACTTC
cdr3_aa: CSVGLAGRAYEQYF

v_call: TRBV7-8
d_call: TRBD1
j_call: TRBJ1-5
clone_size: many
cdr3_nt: TGTGCCAGCACCCGCGACAGGGGGTTGAGCAATCAGCCCCAGCATTTT
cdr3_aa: CASTRDRGLSNQPQHF

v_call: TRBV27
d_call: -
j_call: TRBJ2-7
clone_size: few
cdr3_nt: TGTGCCAGCAGTTTCTACAGGTCCTACGAGCAGTACTTC
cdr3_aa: CASSFYRSYEQYF

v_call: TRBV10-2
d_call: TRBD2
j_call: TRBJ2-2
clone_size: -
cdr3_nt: TGCGCCAGCAGTGCGCTAGCGGGGGGGCTTGCCGGGGAGCTGTTTTTT
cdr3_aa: CASSALAGGLAGELFF

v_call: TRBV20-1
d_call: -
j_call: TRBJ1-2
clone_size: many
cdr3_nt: TGCAGTGCTAGCTCGACAGATAACTATGGCTACACCTTC
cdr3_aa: CSASSTDNYGYTF

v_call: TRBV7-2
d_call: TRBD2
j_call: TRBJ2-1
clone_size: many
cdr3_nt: TGTGCCAGCAGCTCCCAGCGGGGGACTCACAATGAGCAGTTCTTC
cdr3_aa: CASSSQRGTHNEQFF

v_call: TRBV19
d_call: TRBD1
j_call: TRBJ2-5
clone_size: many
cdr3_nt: TGTGCCAGTAGTATAGTCACAGGGGATCAAGAGACCCAGTACTTC
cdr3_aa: CASSIVTGDQETQYF

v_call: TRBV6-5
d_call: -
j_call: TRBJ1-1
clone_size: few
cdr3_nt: TGTGCCAGCAGTCTCGTCGGGTCGAACACTGAAGCTTTCTTT
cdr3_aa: CASSLVGSNTEAFF

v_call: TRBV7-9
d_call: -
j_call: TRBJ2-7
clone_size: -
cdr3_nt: TGTGCCAGCAGCCCCCCCGGGACCTACGAGCAGTACTTC
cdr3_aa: CASSPPGTYEQYF

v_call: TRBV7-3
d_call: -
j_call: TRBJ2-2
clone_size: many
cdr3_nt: TGTGCCAGCAGCTTAAGGGTTGACACCGGGGAGCTGTTTTTT
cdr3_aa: CASSLRVDTGELFF

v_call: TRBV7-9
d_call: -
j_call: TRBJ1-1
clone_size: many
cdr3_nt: TGTGCCAGCAGCCCATCCAGGCTACCCACTGAAGCTTTCTTT
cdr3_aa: CASSPSRLPTEAFF